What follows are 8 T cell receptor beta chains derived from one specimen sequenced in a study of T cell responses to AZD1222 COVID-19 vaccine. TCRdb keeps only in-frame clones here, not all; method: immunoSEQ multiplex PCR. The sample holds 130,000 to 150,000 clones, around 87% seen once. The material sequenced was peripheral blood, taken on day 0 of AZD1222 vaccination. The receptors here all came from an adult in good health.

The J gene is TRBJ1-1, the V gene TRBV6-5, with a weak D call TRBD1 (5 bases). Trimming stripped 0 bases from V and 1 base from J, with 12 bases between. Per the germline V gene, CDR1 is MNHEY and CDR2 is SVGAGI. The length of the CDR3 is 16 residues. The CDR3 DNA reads TGTGCCAGCAGTTACTCGAGTGGGGGATGGAACACTGAAGCTTTCTTT. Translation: CASSYSSGGWNTEAFF.

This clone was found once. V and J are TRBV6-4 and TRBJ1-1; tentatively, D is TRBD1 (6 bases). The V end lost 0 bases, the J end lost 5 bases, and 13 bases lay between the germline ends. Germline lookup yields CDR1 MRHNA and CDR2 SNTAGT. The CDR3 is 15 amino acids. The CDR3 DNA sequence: TGTGCCAGCAGTGACTCCCACCAGGGACATACTGAAGCTTTCTTT. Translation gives CASSDSHQGHTEAFF.

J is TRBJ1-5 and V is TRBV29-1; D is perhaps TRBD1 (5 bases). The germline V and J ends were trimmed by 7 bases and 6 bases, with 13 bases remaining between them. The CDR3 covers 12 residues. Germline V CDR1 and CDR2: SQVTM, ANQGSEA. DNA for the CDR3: TGCAGCGCGATATCTGGGGGTCAGCCCCAGCATTTT. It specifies CSAISGGQPQHF.

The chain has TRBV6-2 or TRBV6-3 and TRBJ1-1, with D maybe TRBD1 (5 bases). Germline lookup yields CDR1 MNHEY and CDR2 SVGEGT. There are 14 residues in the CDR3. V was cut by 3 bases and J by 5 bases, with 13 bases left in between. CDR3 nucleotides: TGTGCCAGCAGTTATCGACAGCGGGGGACTGAAGCTTTCTTT. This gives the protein CASSYRQRGTEAFF.

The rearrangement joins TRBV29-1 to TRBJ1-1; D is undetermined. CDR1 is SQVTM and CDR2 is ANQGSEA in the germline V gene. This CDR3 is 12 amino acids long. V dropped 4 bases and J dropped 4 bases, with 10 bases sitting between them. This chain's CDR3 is CSVVPGTTEAFF. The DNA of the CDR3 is TGCAGCGTTGTACCAGGAACCACTGAAGCTTTCTTT.

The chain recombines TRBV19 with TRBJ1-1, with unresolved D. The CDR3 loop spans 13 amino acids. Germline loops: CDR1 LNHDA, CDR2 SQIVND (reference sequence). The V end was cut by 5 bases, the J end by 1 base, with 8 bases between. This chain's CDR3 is CASSPGPNTEAFF. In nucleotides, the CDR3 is TGTGCCAGTAGTCCCGGTCCGAACACTGAAGCTTTCTTT. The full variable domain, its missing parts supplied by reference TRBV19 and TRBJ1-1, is DGGITQSPKYLFRKEGQNVTLSCEQNLNHDAMYWYRQDPGQGLRLIYYSQIVNDFQKGDIAEGYSVSREKKESFPLTVTSAQKNPTAFYLCASSPGPNTEAFFGQGTRLTVV.

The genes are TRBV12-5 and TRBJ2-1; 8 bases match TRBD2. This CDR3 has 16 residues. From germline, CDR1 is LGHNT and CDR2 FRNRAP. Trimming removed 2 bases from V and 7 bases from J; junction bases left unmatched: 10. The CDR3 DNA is TGTGCTAGTGGTTTGACCCGGGGGGGCCGTGATAATGAGCAGTTCTTC. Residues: CASGLTRGGRDNEQFF.

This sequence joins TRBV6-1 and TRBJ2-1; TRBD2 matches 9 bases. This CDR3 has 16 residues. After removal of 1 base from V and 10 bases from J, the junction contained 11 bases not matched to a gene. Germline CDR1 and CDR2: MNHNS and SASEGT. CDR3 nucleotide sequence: TGTGCCAGCAGTGAAGTGGGTAGCGGGGGCCTGGGGGAGCAGTTCTTC. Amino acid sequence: CASSEVGSGGLGEQFF.